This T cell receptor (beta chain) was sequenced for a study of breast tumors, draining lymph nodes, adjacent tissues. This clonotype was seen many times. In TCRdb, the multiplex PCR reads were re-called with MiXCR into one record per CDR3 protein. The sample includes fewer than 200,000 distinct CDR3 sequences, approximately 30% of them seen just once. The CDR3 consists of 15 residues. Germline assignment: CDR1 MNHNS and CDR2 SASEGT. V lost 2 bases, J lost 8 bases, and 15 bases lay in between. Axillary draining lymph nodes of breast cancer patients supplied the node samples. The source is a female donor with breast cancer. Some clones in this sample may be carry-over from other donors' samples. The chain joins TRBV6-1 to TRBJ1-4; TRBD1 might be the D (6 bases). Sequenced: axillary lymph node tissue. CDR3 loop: CASSERQAEREKLFF. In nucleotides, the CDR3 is TGTGCCAGCAGTGAAAGACAGGCCGAGAGAGAAAAACTGTTTTTT.